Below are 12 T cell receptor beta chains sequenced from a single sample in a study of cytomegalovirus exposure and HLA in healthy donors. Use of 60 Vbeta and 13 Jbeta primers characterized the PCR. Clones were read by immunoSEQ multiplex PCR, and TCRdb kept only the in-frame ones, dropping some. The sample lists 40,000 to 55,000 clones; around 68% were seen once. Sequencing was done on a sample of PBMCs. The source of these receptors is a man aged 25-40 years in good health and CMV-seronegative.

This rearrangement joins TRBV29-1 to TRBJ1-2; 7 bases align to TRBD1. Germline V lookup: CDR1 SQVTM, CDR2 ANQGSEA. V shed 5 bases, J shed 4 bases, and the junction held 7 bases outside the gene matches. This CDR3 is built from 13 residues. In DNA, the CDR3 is TGCAGCGTTCAATTCCACAGGGGCTATGGCTACACCTTC. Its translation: CSVQFHRGYGYTF. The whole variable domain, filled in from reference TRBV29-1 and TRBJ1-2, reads SAVISQKPSRDICQRGTSLTIQCQVDSQVTMMFWYRQQPGQSLTLIATANQGSEATYESGFVIDKFPISRPNLTFSTLTVSNMSPEDSSIYLCSVQFHRGYGYTFGSGTRLTVV.

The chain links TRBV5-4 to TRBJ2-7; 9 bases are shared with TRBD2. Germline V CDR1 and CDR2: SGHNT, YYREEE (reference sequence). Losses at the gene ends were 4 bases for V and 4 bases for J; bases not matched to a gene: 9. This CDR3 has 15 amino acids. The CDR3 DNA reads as TGTGCCAGCAGCCCACCCGGAGCGGGAGGATACGAGCAGTACTTC. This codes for CASSPPGAGGYEQYF.

CDR3 sequence: CASSVGVQPQHF. The CDR3 region has the DNA TGTGCCAGCAGTGTGGGAGTACAGCCCCAGCATTTT. The chain recombines TRBV2 with TRBJ1-5; D uncertain. This CDR3 is built from 12 residues. V was clipped by 4 bases and J by 7 bases, with 8 bases between them. Germline V gives CDR1 SNHLY, CDR2 FYNNEI.

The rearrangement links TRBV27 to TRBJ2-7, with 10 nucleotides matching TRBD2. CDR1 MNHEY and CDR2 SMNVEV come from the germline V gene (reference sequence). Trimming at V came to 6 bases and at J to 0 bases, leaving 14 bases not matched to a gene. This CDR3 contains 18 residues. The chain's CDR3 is CASRSAPALAGLSYEQYF. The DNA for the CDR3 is TGTGCCAGCAGATCAGCCCCTGCACTAGCGGGACTCTCCTACGAGCAGTACTTC.

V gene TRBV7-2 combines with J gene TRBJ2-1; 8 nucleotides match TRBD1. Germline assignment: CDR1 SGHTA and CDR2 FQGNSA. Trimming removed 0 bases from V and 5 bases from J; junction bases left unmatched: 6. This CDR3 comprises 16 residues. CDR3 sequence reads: CASSLAFGQGNNEQFF. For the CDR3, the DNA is TGTGCCAGCAGCTTAGCCTTCGGACAGGGAAACAATGAGCAGTTCTTC.

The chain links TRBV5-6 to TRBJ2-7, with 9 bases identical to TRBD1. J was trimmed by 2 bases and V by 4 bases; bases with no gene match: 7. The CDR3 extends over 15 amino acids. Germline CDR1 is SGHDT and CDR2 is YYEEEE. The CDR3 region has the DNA TGTGCCAGCAGCCCACCCGGGACAGGGACCTACGAGCAGTACTTC. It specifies CASSPPGTGTYEQYF. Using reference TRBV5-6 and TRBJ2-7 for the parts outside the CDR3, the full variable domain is DAGVTQSPTHLIKTRGQQVTLRCSPKSGHDTVSWYQQALGQGPQFIFQYYEEEERQRGNFPDRFSGHQFPNYSSELNVNALLLGDSALYLCASSPPGTGTYEQYFGPGTRLTVT.

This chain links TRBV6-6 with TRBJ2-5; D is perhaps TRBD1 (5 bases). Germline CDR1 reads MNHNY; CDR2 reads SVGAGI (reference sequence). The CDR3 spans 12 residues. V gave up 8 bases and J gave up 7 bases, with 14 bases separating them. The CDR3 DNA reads TGTGCCAGCCAATTAGGGGCCGGGACCCAGTACTTC. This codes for CASQLGAGTQYF.

CDR3 coding DNA: TGTGCCAGCAGCCCGGGACAAACAGATACGCAGTATTTT. This codes for CASSPGQTDTQYF. The gene calls are TRBV6-4 and TRBJ2-3; possibly TRBD1 for D (6 bases). Trimming left V 6 bases short and J 3 bases short, with 10 bases between. CDR3 length equals 13 residues. Germline CDR1 and CDR2: MRHNA and SNTAGT.

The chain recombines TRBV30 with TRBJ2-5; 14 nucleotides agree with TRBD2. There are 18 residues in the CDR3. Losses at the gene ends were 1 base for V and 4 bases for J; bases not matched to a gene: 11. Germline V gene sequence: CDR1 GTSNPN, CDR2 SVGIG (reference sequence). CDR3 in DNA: TGTGCCTGGAGTGGACGATCGCGACTAGCGGGAGGGGCAGAGACCCAGTACTTC. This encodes CAWSGRSRLAGGAETQYF.

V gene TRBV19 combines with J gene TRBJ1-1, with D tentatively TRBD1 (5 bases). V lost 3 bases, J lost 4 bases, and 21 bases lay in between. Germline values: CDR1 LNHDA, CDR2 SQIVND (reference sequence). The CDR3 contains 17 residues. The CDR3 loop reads CASSIGGATPGVTEAFF. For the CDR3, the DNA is TGTGCCAGTAGTATTGGCGGAGCTACCCCGGGGGTCACTGAAGCTTTCTTT.

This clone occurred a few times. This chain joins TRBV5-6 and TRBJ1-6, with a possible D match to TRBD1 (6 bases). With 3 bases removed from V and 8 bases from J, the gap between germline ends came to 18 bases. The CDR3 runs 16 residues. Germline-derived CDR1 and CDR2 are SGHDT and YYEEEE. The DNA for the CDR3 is TGTGCCAGCAGCTCAAGATCCGGGACATTGTATTCACCCCTCCACTTT. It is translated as CASSSRSGTLYSPLHF.

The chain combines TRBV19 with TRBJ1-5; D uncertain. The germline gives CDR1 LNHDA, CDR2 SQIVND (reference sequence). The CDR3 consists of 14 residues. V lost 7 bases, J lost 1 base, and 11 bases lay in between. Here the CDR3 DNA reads TGTGCCAGTACCGAGGCGTACAGCAATCAGCCCCAGCATTTT. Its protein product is CASTEAYSNQPQHF.